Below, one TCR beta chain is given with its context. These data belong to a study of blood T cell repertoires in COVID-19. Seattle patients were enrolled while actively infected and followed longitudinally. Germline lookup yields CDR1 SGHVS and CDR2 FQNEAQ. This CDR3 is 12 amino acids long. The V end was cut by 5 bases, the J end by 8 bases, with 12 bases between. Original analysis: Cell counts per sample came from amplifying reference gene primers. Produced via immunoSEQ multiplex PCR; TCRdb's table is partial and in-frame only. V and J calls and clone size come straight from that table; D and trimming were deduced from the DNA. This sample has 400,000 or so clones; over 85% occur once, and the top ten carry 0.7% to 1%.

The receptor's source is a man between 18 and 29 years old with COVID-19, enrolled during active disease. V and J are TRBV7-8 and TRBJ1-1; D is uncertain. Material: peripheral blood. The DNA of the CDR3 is TGTGCCAGCAGCCACGGACTGGGAGAAGCTTTCTTT. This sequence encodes CASSHGLGEAFF.